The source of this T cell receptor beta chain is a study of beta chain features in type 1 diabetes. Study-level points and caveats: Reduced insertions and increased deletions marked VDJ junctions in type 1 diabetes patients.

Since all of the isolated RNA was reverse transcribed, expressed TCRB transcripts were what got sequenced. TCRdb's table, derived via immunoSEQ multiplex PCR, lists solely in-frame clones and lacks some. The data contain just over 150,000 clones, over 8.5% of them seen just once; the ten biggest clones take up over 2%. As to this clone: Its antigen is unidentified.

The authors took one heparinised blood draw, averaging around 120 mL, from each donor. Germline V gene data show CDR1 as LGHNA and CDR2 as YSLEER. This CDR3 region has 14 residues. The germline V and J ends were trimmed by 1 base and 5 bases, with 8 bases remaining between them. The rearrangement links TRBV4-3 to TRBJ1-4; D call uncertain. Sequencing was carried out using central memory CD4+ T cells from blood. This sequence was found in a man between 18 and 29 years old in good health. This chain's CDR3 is CASSQAGGNEKLFF. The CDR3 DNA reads TGCGCCAGCAGCCAAGCGGGTGGGAATGAAAAACTGTTTTTT.